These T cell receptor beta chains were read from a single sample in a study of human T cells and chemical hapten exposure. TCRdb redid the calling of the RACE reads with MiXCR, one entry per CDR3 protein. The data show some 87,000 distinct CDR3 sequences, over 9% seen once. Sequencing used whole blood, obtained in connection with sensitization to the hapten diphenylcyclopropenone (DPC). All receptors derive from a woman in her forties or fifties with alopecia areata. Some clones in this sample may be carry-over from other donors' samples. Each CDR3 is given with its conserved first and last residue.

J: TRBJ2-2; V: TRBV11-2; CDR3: CASSSPGLAGATGELFF
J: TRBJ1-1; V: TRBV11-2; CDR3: CASSSNPNTEAFF
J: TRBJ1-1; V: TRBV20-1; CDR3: CSARDGAMNTEAFF
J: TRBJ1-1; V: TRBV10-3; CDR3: CAIRPQGSSTEAFF
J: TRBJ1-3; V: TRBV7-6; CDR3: CASSLASSRNTIYF
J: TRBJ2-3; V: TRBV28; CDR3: CASSSAGLAGEGGDTQYF
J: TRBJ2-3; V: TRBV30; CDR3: CAWGSEGSTDTQYF
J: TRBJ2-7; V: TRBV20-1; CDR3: CSARPRGLANYEQYF
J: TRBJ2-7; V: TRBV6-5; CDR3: CASKNGGAGEQYF
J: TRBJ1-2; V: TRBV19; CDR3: CASSLSTGAHGYTF
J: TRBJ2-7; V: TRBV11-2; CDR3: CASSLKGTSHEQYF
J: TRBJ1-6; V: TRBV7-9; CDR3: CASTLGTGTDNSPLHF
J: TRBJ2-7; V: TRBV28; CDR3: CASGPLGSEQYF
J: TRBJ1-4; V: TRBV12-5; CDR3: CASGSGTGDEKLFF
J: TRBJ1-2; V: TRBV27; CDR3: CASSSNRGNYGYTF
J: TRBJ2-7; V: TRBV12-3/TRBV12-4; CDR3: CASSSVTLLEQYF